Shown below are 10 T cell receptor beta chains from a single sample sequenced in a study of blood T cell repertoires in COVID-19. Here immunoSEQ multiplex PCR was the method, and the copy in TCRdb shows in-frame clones only, minus some. The sample has hundreds of thousands of clones, more than 85% seen once. Source material: PBMCs or T cells enriched from blood (not recorded which). The receptors originated from a woman aged 25 to 39 who had recovered from COVID-19.

The chain joins TRBV29-1 to TRBJ1-2; 8 positions match TRBD1. The CDR3 length is 14 residues. Germline V lookup: CDR1 SQVTM, CDR2 ANQGSEA. V shed 0 bases and J 5 bases; nucleotides not matched to a gene: 5. CDR3 region: CSVEDDRGSYGYTF. The CDR3 coding sequence is TGCAGCGTTGAAGATGACAGGGGCAGTTATGGCTACACCTTC.

The chain couples TRBV27 to TRBJ2-1, with TRBD1 as a possible D gene (5 bases). The CDR3 spans 14 residues. CDR1 MNHEY and CDR2 SMNVEV come from the germline V gene (reference sequence). V dropped 6 bases and J dropped 10 bases, with 19 bases sitting between them. The CDR3 nucleotides are TGTGCCAGCAGCGACAGCGTAGGGATTTTGGAGCAGTTCTTC. Residues: CASSDSVGILEQFF.

The chain employs TRBV2 and TRBJ2-1, with D unclear. With 4 bases removed from V and 7 bases from J, the gap between germline ends came to 11 bases. The CDR3 loop spans 13 amino acids. Germline CDR1 is SNHLY and CDR2 is FYNNEI. CDR3 sequence reads: CASSAAPRNEQFF. DNA of the CDR3: TGTGCCAGCAGTGCCGCCCCTAGGAATGAGCAGTTCTTC.

This clone has only one observation. The genes are TRBV9 and TRBJ2-2; D remains unclear. The CDR3 runs to 13 residues. The germline gives CDR1 SGDLS, CDR2 YYNGEE. Trimming stripped 2 bases from V and 7 bases from J, with 9 bases between. CDR3 nucleotide sequence: TGTGCCAGCAGCGTCGTATCGGGCGGGGAGCTGTTTTTT. It yields the protein CASSVVSGGELFF.

The chain has TRBV7-8 and TRBJ1-5; tentatively, D is TRBD1 (5 bases). CDR3 length: 13 residues. V was cut by 4 bases and J by 5 bases, with 9 bases left in between. Germline assignment: CDR1 SGHVS and CDR2 FQNEAQ. The CDR3 protein is CASSYDSYQPQHF. The CDR3 nucleotides read TGTGCCAGCAGCTACGACAGTTATCAGCCCCAGCATTTT.

V is TRBV7-8 and J is TRBJ2-5; a possible D gene is TRBD1 (5 bases). Germline CDR1 reads SGHVS; CDR2 reads FQNEAQ. V lost 5 bases and J 1 base, leaving 11 bases between the germline ends. There are 14 residues in the CDR3. CDR3 region: CASSPTGIQETQYF. CDR3 nucleotide sequence: TGTGCCAGCAGCCCAACAGGCATCCAAGAGACCCAGTACTTC.

The chain recombines TRBV2 with TRBJ2-7; tentatively, D is TRBD2 (5 bases). Germline V CDR1 and CDR2: SNHLY, FYNNEI. CDR3 length: 12 amino acids. Trimming removed 11 bases from V and 3 bases from J, with 14 bases in between. CDR3: CAGSPGNYEQYF. The DNA for the CDR3 is TGTGCCGGATCCCCGGGGAACTACGAGCAGTACTTC.

This chain connects TRBV7-2 to TRBJ1-6; weak D call: TRBD1 (6 bases). Trimming stripped 1 base from V and 4 bases from J, with 14 bases between. From germline, CDR1 is SGHTA and CDR2 FQGNSA. This CDR3 region has 17 residues. DNA for the CDR3: TGTGCCAGCAGCTTAGAATGGACAGAGCTTTATAATTCACCCCTCCACTTT. As protein: CASSLEWTELYNSPLHF.

CDR3: CASSLLGRAGNEQFF. The CDR3 coding sequence is TGTGCCAGCAGCTTACTCGGGAGGGCCGGGAATGAGCAGTTCTTC. The chain has TRBV7-9 and TRBJ2-1; 8 nucleotides align to TRBD2. After removal of 2 bases from V and 7 bases from J, the junction contained 7 bases not matched to a gene. The CDR3 is 15 residues long. The V gene's germline CDR1 is SEHNR and CDR2 FQNEAQ (reference sequence).

This clone was counted a single time. The chain uses TRBV12-3 or TRBV12-4 and TRBJ2-3; maybe TRBD2 (5 bases). This CDR3 is 12 amino acids long. Deletions cut 2 bases from V and 6 bases from J, with 6 bases between. The DNA of the CDR3 is TGTGCCAGCAGTTTATCGGGGGATACGCAGTATTTT. Amino acids: CASSLSGDTQYF.